The 24 T cell receptor beta chains below come from one sample, sequenced in a study of blood T cells in healthy people across ages. Together with a sample-barcoded 5' primer, a J-beta primer mix was included in a second PCR lasting 7 to 11 cycles. TCRdb fed the 5' RACE reads into MiXCR, producing one record per CDR3 protein. The sample shows about 1,500,000 distinct CDR3 sequences, approximately 40% of them seen only once. Sequenced material: blood. The receptors here all came from a woman younger than 35 in good health.

This clonotype has a handful of counts. V and J are TRBV3-1 and TRBJ2-3, with D unclear. Trimming stripped 4 bases from V and 1 base from J, with 12 bases between. In germline, CDR1 is LGHDT, CDR2 YNNKEL (reference sequence). The CDR3 has 15 amino acids. The CDR3 reads CASSRTEGRTDTQYF. The CDR3 bases are TGTGCCAGCAGCCGTACGGAAGGTCGCACAGATACGCAGTATTTT.

The V and J genes are TRBV5-4 and TRBJ2-1; 12 nucleotides align to TRBD2. Looked up from germline, CDR1 is SGHNT and CDR2 is YYREEE (reference sequence). The ends lost 4 bases at V and 5 bases at J; junction bases unmatched: 7. CDR3 size: 16 residues. CDR3: CASSRRTSGVDNEQFF. Written as DNA, the CDR3 is TGTGCCAGCAGCCGGCGGACTAGCGGGGTTGACAATGAGCAGTTCTTC.

The chain combines TRBV20-1 with TRBJ1-2, with D hard to call. Germline CDR1 is DFQATT and CDR2 is SNEGSKA (reference sequence). Between the trimmed V and J ends, which lost 4 bases and 0 bases, there was a span of 9 bases. CDR3 length: 13 residues. The CDR3 spells CSATPPANYGYTF. The DNA for the CDR3 is TGCAGTGCTACCCCTCCAGCTAACTATGGCTACACCTTC.

This chain connects TRBV4-3 to TRBJ2-7; D gene ambiguous. CDR3 length: 14 amino acids. Germline loops: CDR1 LGHNA, CDR2 YSLEER. Deletions cut 0 bases from V and 0 bases from J, with 6 bases between. The CDR3 sequence is CASSQEWGSYEQYF. Here the CDR3 DNA reads TGCGCCAGCAGCCAAGAGTGGGGCTCCTACGAGCAGTACTTC.

J is TRBJ2-1 and V is TRBV25-1; the D gene is possibly TRBD2 (6 bases). Judging by the DNA end, TRBJ2-7 fits better; the J call may be wrong. Germline V gene lookup returns CDR1 MGHDK and CDR2 SYGVNS. This CDR3 region has 15 residues. The DNA of the CDR3 is TGTGCCAGCAGTGAATCCACTAGCTCTTGCAATGAGCAGTACTTC. It translates to CASSESTSSCNEQYF.

This chain links TRBV30 with TRBJ2-1; 7 nucleotides align to TRBD2. The germline V gene has CDR1 GTSNPN and CDR2 SVGIG (reference sequence). The CDR3 contains 12 residues. Trimming removed 1 base from V and 8 bases from J; junction bases left unmatched: 2. The CDR3, as DNA: TGTGCCTGGAGTGGGGGAGGGGATGAGCAGTTCTTC. Translation: CAWSGGGDEQFF.

The CDR3 DNA is TGTGCCAGCAGTGAATCTAAGGGGTACAATCAGCCCCAGCATTTT. It encodes CASSESKGYNQPQHF. The genes are TRBV25-1 and TRBJ1-5; maybe TRBD1 (5 bases). The V and J ends lost 1 base and 3 bases respectively, with 10 bases between them. The germline V gene has CDR1 MGHDK and CDR2 SYGVNS. CDR3 size: 15 residues.

The chain is built from TRBV11-1 and TRBJ1-1; D is undetermined. The CDR3 runs to 13 residues. Germline V gene lookup returns CDR1 SGHAT and CDR2 FQDESV (reference sequence). The V end lost 1 base, the J end lost 4 bases, and 7 bases lay between the germline ends. Here the CDR3 DNA reads TGTGCCAGCAGCTTAGGGTGGGGCACTGAAGCTTTCTTT. Translated, it gives CASSLGWGTEAFF.

This clonotype has only one observation. A much larger clone is a single base away; this may be a read error. DNA of the CDR3: TGTGCCAGCAGTTTAAGGGACAGGAGGCTAGTCGCCTACAATGAGCAGTTCTTC. This translates into CASSLRDRRLVAYNEQFF. This chain joins TRBV12-3 or TRBV12-4 and TRBJ2-1; TRBD1 matches at 8 bases. Losses at the gene ends were 2 bases for V and 2 bases for J; bases not matched to a gene: 11. This CDR3 region has 18 residues.

The V and J genes are TRBV15 and TRBJ1-6, with D unresolved. Trimming took 0 bases from V and 5 from J, leaving 11 bases between them. The germline CDR1 and CDR2 sequences are LNHNV and YYDKDF (reference sequence). This CDR3 contains 16 residues. The CDR3 loop reads CATSRDMGQHNSPLHF. The CDR3 coding sequence is TGTGCCACCAGCAGAGATATGGGCCAGCATAATTCACCCCTCCACTTT. The full variable domain, in which reference TRBV15 and TRBJ1-6 provide the parts outside the CDR3, is DAMVIQNPRYQVTQFGKPVTLSCSQTLNHNVMYWYQQKSSQAPKLLFHYYDKDFNNEADTPDNFQSRRPNTSFCFLDIRSPGLGDTAMYLCATSRDMGQHNSPLHFGNGTRLTVT.

This CDR3 reads CASSLSRVLGYNEQFF. CDR3 nucleotides: TGTGCCAGCAGTTTATCGAGAGTCCTCGGCTACAATGAGCAGTTCTTC. J is TRBJ2-1 and V is TRBV27; D uncertain. The CDR3 runs to 16 residues. The V gene's germline CDR1 is MNHEY and CDR2 SMNVEV (reference sequence). V lost 0 bases and J lost 3, with 12 bases in between.

This clonotype has more than one count but fewer than ten. The gene calls are TRBV15 and TRBJ1-4, with D unclear. Trimming cost V 2 bases and J 4 bases, with 11 bases left between them. There are 15 residues in the CDR3. Germline V gene sequence: CDR1 LNHNV, CDR2 YYDKDF (reference sequence). The CDR3 spells CATSRSGAGNEKLFF. As DNA, the CDR3 is TGTGCCACCAGCAGATCTGGAGCGGGTAATGAAAAACTGTTTTTT.

The count of this clonotype is one. The genes are TRBV6-1 and TRBJ2-4; D ambiguous. The J call may be mistaken, given a closer DNA end match to TRBJ2-5. The CDR3 consists of 17 residues. Germline V CDR1 and CDR2: MNHNS, SASEGT. CDR3 DNA sequence: TGTGCCAGTACCTTAAGTCACAAGTGGGTAGGGAAAGAGACCCAGTACTTC. Encoded protein: CASTLSHKWVGKETQYF.

The chain employs TRBV20-1 and TRBJ2-3, with TRBD2 matching 8 bases. CDR3 size: 17 residues. V lost 0 bases to trimming and J lost 2 bases; unmatched junction nucleotides: 10. CDR1 is DFQATT, CDR2 SNEGSKA, per germline (reference sequence). CDR3 DNA: TGCAGTGCTAGAGACAGTCGAAAGCGGGGGACCACAGATACGCAGTATTTT. This sequence encodes CSARDSRKRGTTDTQYF.

This clonotype turned up a few times. The chain carries TRBV11-1 and TRBJ2-7, with D possibly matching TRBD2 (5 bases). The CDR3 consists of 15 residues. The V gene lost 0 bases and the J gene lost 0 bases, with 9 bases spanning the gap. Per the germline V gene, CDR1 is SGHAT and CDR2 is FQDESV (reference sequence). For the CDR3, the DNA is TGTGCCAGCAGCTTAGCGCGGGCTAACTCCTACGAGCAGTACTTC. It encodes CASSLARANSYEQYF.

The V gene is TRBV18, the J gene TRBJ2-7; possible D gene TRBD1, 6 bases. Germline loops: CDR1 KGHSH, CDR2 LQKENI. The V gene lost 3 bases and the J gene lost 4 bases, with 19 bases spanning the gap. This CDR3 is built from 16 residues. The CDR3 DNA reads TGTGCCAGCTCACCGACAGGCTCTCGAACGGTGTACGAGCAGTACTTC. Translating it yields CASSPTGSRTVYEQYF.

Details on this clonotype: The junction shows a germline mismatch at one end, possibly a read error. The V gene is TRBV12-3 or TRBV12-4, the J gene TRBJ2-6, with 10 bases that match TRBD1. The CDR3 runs 17 residues. The CDR3 region has the DNA TGTGTCAGCAGTCCTGGACAGGGGGGGTCTGGGGCCAACGTCCTGACTTTC. Translation gives CVSSPGQGGSGANVLTF.

This chain connects TRBV20-1 to TRBJ2-1; unclear D gene. Deletions cut 5 bases from V and 4 bases from J, with 9 bases between. CDR1 DFQATT and CDR2 SNEGSKA come from the germline V gene (reference sequence). This CDR3 contains 12 residues. The CDR3 sequence: CSAPLGYNEQFF. CDR3 nucleotide sequence: TGCAGTGCTCCCCTGGGATACAATGAGCAGTTCTTC.

On this clonotype itself: This may come from a read error, since a much larger clone is one base off. This chain connects TRBV4-2 to TRBJ2-5; D might be TRBD2 (5 bases). In germline, CDR1 is LGHNA, CDR2 YNFKEQ. V was pared by 1 base and J by 5 bases, with 11 bases between. CDR3 length: 14 amino acids. Here the CDR3 reads CASSQGGGDETQYF. CDR3 nucleotides: TGTGCCAGCAGCCAAGGCGGAGGAGATGAGACCCAGTACTTC.

The V gene is TRBV24-1, the J gene TRBJ2-1; D gene unclear. The CDR3 runs 14 residues. Germline V gene sequence: CDR1 KGHDR, CDR2 SFDVKD. The V end was cut by 5 bases, the J end by 0 bases, with 7 bases between. Here the CDR3 DNA reads TGTGCCACCAGTGGCCCAAGCTCCTACAATGAGCAGTTCTTC. As protein: CATSGPSSYNEQFF.

The J gene is TRBJ2-6, the V gene TRBV20-1, with TRBD2 matching 13 bases. CDR3 size: 18 residues. Germline-derived CDR1 and CDR2 are DFQATT and SNEGSKA (reference sequence). The junction had 16 bases not matched to a gene; V was cut back by 4 bases and J by 10 bases. In DNA form, the CDR3 reads TGCAGTGCTACAGGACTAGCGGGAGATAATAGAGACTCTAACGTCCTGACTTTC. Translation gives CSATGLAGDNRDSNVLTF.

This chain connects TRBV6-2 or TRBV6-3 to TRBJ2-1; D not certain. Per germline, CDR1 MNHEY and CDR2 SVGEGT. Trimming shortened V by 2 bases and J by 8 bases, and 7 bases separated the two germline ends. This CDR3 comprises 12 residues. The CDR3 DNA reads TGTGCCAGCAGTTACAGCGTGCATGAGCAGTTCTTC. Protein sequence: CASSYSVHEQFF.

The rearrangement joins TRBV28 to TRBJ2-7; either TRBD1 or TRBD2 may supply D (6 bases each). V lost 6 bases and J 3 bases, leaving 18 bases between the germline ends. The CDR3 sequence is 15 residues long. Germline CDR1 MDHEN, CDR2 SYDVKM. CDR3 coding DNA: TGTGCCAGCAGCCGTTCCGGGGGCATGGGCTACGAGCAGTACTTC. Amino acid sequence: CASSRSGGMGYEQYF.

The V call is TRBV6-6, the J call TRBJ2-1; 9 positions match TRBD2. The germline gives CDR1 MNHNY, CDR2 SVGAGI (reference sequence). With V trimmed by 7 bases and J by 0 bases, 10 bases remained unmatched. The CDR3 totals 17 residues. The chain's CDR3 is CASTPWEREDSYNEQFF. The CDR3 bases are TGTGCCAGCACCCCCTGGGAGCGGGAGGACTCCTACAATGAGCAGTTCTTC.